A single sample gave rise to the 16 T cell receptor beta chains below, sequenced in a study of T cells in women clearing cervical HPV infection. Assay used: immunoSEQ multiplex PCR; TCRdb lists only in-frame clones, some missing. The table for this sample gives tens of thousands of clones. The sequencing sample was made of blood buffy coat. The receptors stem from a woman between 18 and 70 years old with a cervical HPV16 infection that either progressed to CIN3+ or cleared (not recorded which).

Regarding this clone: Read data end 3 residues before the CDR3 end; the end is taken from the germline J gene. V and J are TRBV20-1 and TRBJ1-2; TRBD1 matches at 8 bases. CDR1 and CDR2 (germline): DFQATT, SNEGSKA (reference sequence). The CDR3 contains 14 residues. Germline trimming cut 6 bases from V and 1 base from J; bases unmatched to any gene: 7. This chain's CDR3 is CSARGDRHNYGYTF. CDR3 DNA (partial): TGCAGTGCCCGGGGGGACAGGCATAACTATGGC.

As for this clone: The CDR3 goes on 3 residues after the read ends, and that part is filled in from the germline J gene. The gene calls are TRBV15 and TRBJ2-1, with 7 bases matching TRBD2. Trimming took 0 bases from V and 4 from J; bases not matched to a gene: 15. Per germline, CDR1 LNHNV and CDR2 YYDKDF (reference sequence). The CDR3 sequence is 19 residues long. CDR3 bases read: TGTGCCACCAGCAGAGATCCCCGGCTAGCGGAGGTCGCATACAATGAG. Residues: CATSRDPRLAEVAYNE. The complete CDR3 sequence is CATSRDPRLAEVAYNEQFF.

Of note for this clone: The read terminates 3 residues before the CDR3 end, so the remaining end is supplied by the germline J gene. The V gene is TRBV7-9, the J gene TRBJ2-3; D is unresolved. The germline V gene has CDR1 SEHNR and CDR2 FQNEAQ (reference sequence). CDR3 length: 13 amino acids. Between the trimmed V and J ends, which lost 6 bases and 0 bases, there was a span of 7 bases. The CDR3 DNA, read in part, is TGTGCCAGCAGACCCACTAGCACAGATACG. It translates to CASRPTSTDT. The whole CDR3 protein reads CASRPTSTDTQYF.

A word on this clone: The CDR3 end is not reached by the read, which stops 3 residues before it; the germline J gene fills it in. The chain recombines TRBV29-1 with TRBJ2-6; maybe TRBD1 (5 bases). CDR3 length: 14 amino acids. CDR1 SQVTM and CDR2 ANQGSEA come from the germline V gene. Trimming left V 5 bases short and J 0 bases short, with 8 bases between. CDR3 bases read: TGCAGCGTTCCACAGGCCTCTGGGGCCAACGTC. As protein: CSVPQASGANV. The whole CDR3 protein reads CSVPQASGANVLTF.

On this clone: With the read ending 3 residues before the CDR3 end, the germline J gene is used to fill in that end. V and J are TRBV29-1 and TRBJ1-1, with D perhaps matching TRBD1 (6 bases). With 7 bases removed from V and 5 bases from J, the gap between germline ends came to 17 bases. This CDR3 is 13 amino acids long. Germline CDR1 and CDR2: SQVTM and ANQGSEA. The CDR3 spells CSGGARGTTEAFF. The covered CDR3 bases are TGCAGCGGTGGGGCCAGGGGAACGACTGAA.

As concerns this clone: At one end, the junction sequence differs from germline, possibly due to a read error. The read finishes 3 residues shy of the CDR3 end, and the germline J gene is used to complete it. This chain connects TRBV6-2 or TRBV6-3 to TRBJ2-3; D not certain. The germline CDR1 and CDR2 sequences are MNHEY and SVGEGT. The CDR3 extends over 11 amino acids. CDR3 loop: CASSYTETQYF. CDR3 bases read: TGTGCCAGCAGTTACACAGAGACG.

With respect to this clone: The missing CDR3 end, 3 residues past where the read stops, is filled in from the germline J gene. V gene TRBV10-3 combines with J gene TRBJ1-5; TRBD1 matches at 7 bases. After removal of 6 bases from V and 3 bases from J, the junction contained 2 bases not matched to a gene. CDR3 length: 13 amino acids. Germline assignment: CDR1 ENHRY and CDR2 SYGVKD. CDR3 region: CAIRGQLNQPQHF. The sequenced CDR3 bases are TGTGCCATCAGGGGACAGCTCAATCAGCCC.

Details on this clone: The missing CDR3 end, 3 residues past where the read stops, is filled in from the germline J gene. The chain joins TRBV19 to TRBJ2-1; a weak D match, TRBD2 (5 bases). The V end lost 9 bases, the J end lost 0 bases, and 6 bases lay between the germline ends. The CDR3 length is 12 residues. Germline V lookup: CDR1 LNHDA, CDR2 SQIVND (reference sequence). CDR3 region: CARDCSYNEQFF. CDR3 bases read: TGTGCCAGGGACTGCTCCTACAATGAG. The complete variable domain, with remaining parts taken from reference TRBV19 and TRBJ2-1, reads DGGITQSPKYLFRKEGQNVTLSCEQNLNHDAMYWYRQDPGQGLRLIYYSQIVNDFQKGDIAEGYSVSREKKESFPLTVTSAQKNPTAFYLCARDCSYNEQFFGPGTRLTVL.

Concerning this clone: The read halts 3 residues ahead of the CDR3 end, with the missing end drawn from the germline J gene. The chain joins TRBV7-6 to TRBJ2-2; perhaps TRBD1 as D (6 bases). Germline loops: CDR1 SGHVS, CDR2 FNYEAQ. This CDR3 spans 15 amino acids. This chain's CDR3 is CASSQQGRGNSPLFF. The CDR3 DNA, read in part, is TGTGCCAGCAGCCAGCAGGGCAGGGGCAATTCACCG.

The sequenced CDR3 bases are TGCAGTGCTAGGAAAACGGTCCACGAG. It encodes CSARKTVHE. The whole CDR3 protein reads CSARKTVHEQYF. The chain recombines TRBV20-1 with TRBJ2-7, with D hard to call. Read coverage stops 3 residues before the CDR3 terminus; the germline J gene supplies the remainder. The CDR3 sequence is 12 residues long. The germline V and J ends were trimmed by 3 bases and 5 bases, with 11 bases remaining between them. CDR1 is DFQATT and CDR2 is SNEGSKA in the germline V gene (reference sequence).

Of note for this clone: The read ends 3 residues shy of where the CDR3 ends; the end is completed using the germline J gene. The rearrangement links TRBV20-1 to TRBJ2-2; 8 bases fit TRBD1. Germline values: CDR1 DFQATT, CDR2 SNEGSKA (reference sequence). V lost 4 bases to trimming and J lost 1 base; unmatched junction nucleotides: 14. This CDR3 has 18 residues. The CDR3 loop reads CSANRGDATIRNTGELFF. The sequenced CDR3 bases are TGCAGTGCTAACAGGGGGGACGCGACTATCCGGAACACCGGGGAG.

Of note for this clone: With the read ending 3 residues before the CDR3 end, the germline J gene is used to fill in that end. The chain links TRBV5-1 to TRBJ1-6; 9 bases map to TRBD1. V lost 6 bases and J lost 10; bases outside the gene matches: 5. Germline-derived CDR1 and CDR2 are SGHRS and YFSETQ. The CDR3 runs 13 residues. The DNA read from the CDR3 is TGCGCCAGCACACAGGGGGCGGAATCACCC. Encoded protein: CASTQGAESP. In full, the CDR3 reads CASTQGAESPLHF.

A note on this clone: The read is 3 residues too short to cover the CDR3 end, so that end is filled in from the germline J gene. The chain couples TRBV30 to TRBJ2-3; a weak D match, TRBD1 (5 bases). The CDR3 contains 13 residues. The V gene's germline CDR1 is GTSNPN and CDR2 SVGIG (reference sequence). This CDR3 is CAWSARDYQPQYF. CDR3 bases read: TGTGCCTGGAGCGCCAGGGATTATCAGCCG.

As for this clone: The read terminates 3 residues ahead of where the CDR3 ends, so the germline J gene completes it. The chain links TRBV4-1 to TRBJ2-7; TRBD1 is a possible D gene (6 bases). Germline-derived CDR1 and CDR2 are MGHRA and YSYEKL. This CDR3 comprises 17 residues. Trimming stripped 1 base from V and 0 bases from J, with 16 bases between. The DNA read from the CDR3 is TGCGCCAGCAGCCAAGTAGTGTGGGACACCCGCTCCTACGAG. It specifies CASSQVVWDTRSYE. In full, the CDR3 reads CASSQVVWDTRSYEQYF.

Remarks on this clone: The read stops 3 residues short of the end of the CDR3; the missing end is completed from the germline J gene. The chain carries TRBV12-3 or TRBV12-4 and TRBJ1-6; 10 bases agree with TRBD1. The CDR3 consists of 14 residues. Losses at the gene ends were 9 bases for V and 7 bases for J; bases not matched to a gene: 6. The part of the CDR3 DNA that was read is TGTGCCAGTACGGGACAGGGGACGAATTCACCC. It encodes CASTGQGTNSP. The entire CDR3 protein reads CASTGQGTNSPLHF.

Regarding this clone: The read stops 3 residues short of the end of the CDR3; the missing end is completed from the germline J gene. The chain is built from TRBV11-1 and TRBJ2-5; D is unresolved. V gave up 1 base and J gave up 4 bases, with 10 bases separating them. The CDR3 loop spans 14 amino acids. The germline V gene encodes CDR1 SGHAT and CDR2 FQDESV (reference sequence). CDR3 residues: CASSLGSSGETQYF. CDR3 bases read: TGTGCCAGCAGCTTAGGAAGCTCGGGAGAGACC.